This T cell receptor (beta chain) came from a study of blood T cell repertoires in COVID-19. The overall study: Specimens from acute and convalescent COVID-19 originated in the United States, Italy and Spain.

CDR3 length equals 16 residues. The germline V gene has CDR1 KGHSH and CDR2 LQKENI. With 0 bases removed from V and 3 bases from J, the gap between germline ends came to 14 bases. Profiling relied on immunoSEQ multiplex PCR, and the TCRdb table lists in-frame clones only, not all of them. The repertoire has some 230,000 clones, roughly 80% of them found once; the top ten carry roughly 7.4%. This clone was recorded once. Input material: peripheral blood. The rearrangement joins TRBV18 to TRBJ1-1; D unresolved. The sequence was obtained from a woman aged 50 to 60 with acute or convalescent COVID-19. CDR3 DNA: TGTGCCAGCTCACCACCCCCGGTCAAGTCGGACACTGAAGCTTTCTTT. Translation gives CASSPPPVKSDTEAFF.